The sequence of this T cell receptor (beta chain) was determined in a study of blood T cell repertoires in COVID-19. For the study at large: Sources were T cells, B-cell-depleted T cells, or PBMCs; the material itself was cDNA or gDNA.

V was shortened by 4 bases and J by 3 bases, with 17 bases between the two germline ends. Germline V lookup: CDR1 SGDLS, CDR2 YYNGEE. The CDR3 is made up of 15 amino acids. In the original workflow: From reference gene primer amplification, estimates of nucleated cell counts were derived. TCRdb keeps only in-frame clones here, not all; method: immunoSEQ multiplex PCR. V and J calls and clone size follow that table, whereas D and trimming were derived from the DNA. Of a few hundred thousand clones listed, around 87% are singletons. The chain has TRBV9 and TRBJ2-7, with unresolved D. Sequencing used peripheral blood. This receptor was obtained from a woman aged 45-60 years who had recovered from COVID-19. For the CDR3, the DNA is TGTGCCAGCAGCTCCCTCCCCCTTCCGGGCTACGAGCAGTACTTC. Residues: CASSSLPLPGYEQYF. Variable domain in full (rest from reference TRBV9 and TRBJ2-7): DSGVTQTPKHLITATGQRVTLRCSPRSGDLSVYWYQQSLDQGLQFLIQYYNGEERAKGNILERFSAQQFPDLHSELNLSSLELGDSALYFCASSSLPLPGYEQYFGPGTRLTVT.